These 27 T cell receptor beta chains were all obtained from the same sample, sequenced in a study of control samples from healthy donors and cancer patients. Assay: immunoSEQ multiplex PCR; the TCRdb copy retains only in-frame clones and omits some. Of 65,000 to 90,000 clones listed, approximately 94% were seen once; the top ten hold approximately 2.8%. Sequences were obtained from blood. These receptors all come from a woman in her thirties in good health.

The rearrangement joins TRBV27 to TRBJ2-7, with D possibly matching TRBD2 (5 bases). This CDR3 comprises 13 residues. V lost 5 bases, J lost 6 bases, and 14 bases lay in between. Germline V lookup: CDR1 MNHEY, CDR2 SMNVEV (reference sequence). The CDR3 loop reads CASSPPEAREQYF. The DNA of the CDR3 is TGTGCCAGCAGTCCGCCGGAGGCCCGCGAGCAGTACTTC.

This rearrangement joins TRBV12-3 or TRBV12-4 to TRBJ1-6, with TRBD1 identical over 10 bases. V was clipped by 8 bases and J by 9 bases; unmatched bases: 4. The CDR3 sequence is 13 residues long. The chain's CDR3 is CASAGTGVSPLHF. CDR3 bases: TGTGCCAGCGCCGGGACAGGGGTTTCACCCCTCCACTTT.

The rearrangement joins TRBV28 to TRBJ1-5, with TRBD1 identical over 9 bases. Per germline, CDR1 MDHEN and CDR2 SYDVKM. Trimming at V came to 5 bases and at J to 4 bases, leaving 12 bases not matched to a gene. CDR3 length: 17 amino acids. CDR3 protein: CASSLLRMGTGNQPQHF. CDR3 DNA: TGTGCCAGCAGTCTCCTCCGCATGGGGACAGGGAATCAGCCCCAGCATTTT.

This clone was counted a single time. CDR3 amino acids: CASSLDGTSTETQYF. CDR3 nucleotide sequence: TGCGCCAGCAGCTTGGATGGGACTAGCACGGAGACCCAGTACTTC. This rearrangement joins TRBV5-1 to TRBJ2-5; TRBD2 matches 9 bases. The CDR3 is made up of 15 amino acids. The V segment lost 0 bases and the J segment 5 bases; nucleotides outside the gene matches: 5. Germline V gene sequence: CDR1 SGHRS, CDR2 YFSETQ.

CDR3 DNA sequence: TGTGCCAGCAGCCCCCGGACAGGGATTAACACTGAAGCTTTCTTT. Encoded protein: CASSPRTGINTEAFF. V usage is TRBV13 and J usage is TRBJ1-1; 8 nucleotides agree with TRBD1. Germline CDR1 and CDR2: PRHDT and FYEKMQ (reference sequence). Germline trimming cut 5 bases from V and 2 bases from J; bases unmatched to any gene: 7. This CDR3 has 15 amino acids.

The chain links TRBV4-2 to TRBJ1-2; possible D gene TRBD1, 6 bases. The CDR3 has 14 amino acids. Germline assignment: CDR1 LGHNA and CDR2 YNFKEQ. Trimming shortened V by 1 base and J by 7 bases, and 13 bases separated the two germline ends. CDR3 sequence (DNA): TGTGCCAGCAGCCAAGGTGGGGGGGCCAGTGGCTACACCTTC. It specifies CASSQGGGASGYTF.

This chain joins TRBV6-5 and TRBJ2-5; D remains unclear. Germline V lookup: CDR1 MNHEY, CDR2 SVGAGI. This CDR3 contains 13 residues. V shed 4 bases and J shed 3 bases, with 9 bases lying between them. The CDR3 loop is CASSSGREETQYF. Written as DNA, the CDR3 is TGTGCCAGCAGTTCTGGCAGAGAAGAGACCCAGTACTTC.

The J gene is TRBJ1-3, the V gene TRBV28; D gene ambiguous. Trimming left V 4 bases short and J 5 bases short, with 6 bases between. The CDR3 totals 12 residues. Looked up from germline, CDR1 is MDHEN and CDR2 is SYDVKM. CDR3 sequence: CASSWRRNTIYF. For the CDR3, the DNA is TGTGCCAGCAGTTGGCGGAGAAACACCATATATTTT. Together with reference TRBV28 and TRBJ1-3, the CDR3 gives the full variable domain: DVKVTQSSRYLVKRTGEKVFLECVQDMDHENMFWYRQDPGLGLRLIYFSYDVKMKEKGDIPEGYSVSREKKERFSLILESASTNQTSMYLCASSWRRNTIYFGEGSWLTVV.

The J gene is TRBJ2-3, the V gene TRBV30, with 7 bases matching TRBD1. The germline CDR1 and CDR2 sequences are GTSNPN and SVGIG (reference sequence). The CDR3 sequence is 13 residues long. The V segment lost 5 bases and the J segment 2 bases; nucleotides outside the gene matches: 4. CDR3 coding DNA: TGTGCCTGGGGGACAGAGGCCACAGATACGCAGTATTTT. As protein: CAWGTEATDTQYF.

This clone was seen just once. The V call is TRBV12-3 or TRBV12-4, the J call TRBJ1-2, with D unclear. This CDR3 comprises 12 residues. V was shortened by 3 bases and J by 6 bases, with 8 bases between the two germline ends. The CDR3 bases are TGTGCCAGCAGTTTTGGGGTCGATGGCTACACCTTC. Its protein is CASSFGVDGYTF.

This CDR3 reads CASSLGQDNSPLHF. CDR3 sequence (DNA): TGTGCCAGCAGCCTTGGACAGGATAATTCACCCCTCCACTTT. The rearrangement links TRBV3-1 (or the pseudogene TRBV3-2) to TRBJ1-6, with 7 bases that match TRBD1. V lost 4 bases to trimming and J lost 5 bases; unmatched junction nucleotides: 2. There are 14 residues in the CDR3. Germline CDR1 and CDR2: LGHDT and YNNKEL (reference sequence).

This rearrangement joins TRBV12-3 or TRBV12-4 to TRBJ1-4; D is unresolved. The V gene lost 7 bases and the J gene lost 5 bases, with 11 bases spanning the gap. The CDR3 contains 13 residues. The CDR3, as DNA: TGTGCCAGCAATACGGACCGAAATGAAAAACTGTTTTTT. It codes for CASNTDRNEKLFF.

The J gene is TRBJ1-2, the V gene TRBV19; 9 bases are a match to TRBD1. The CDR3 runs to 14 residues. Trimming removed 7 bases from V and 2 bases from J; junction bases left unmatched: 5. The germline CDR1 and CDR2 sequences are LNHDA and SQIVND (reference sequence). CDR3 DNA: TGTGCCAGTACCACCGACAGGGGGAACTATGGCTACACCTTC. Protein: CASTTDRGNYGYTF.

The chain has TRBV7-3 and TRBJ1-6; D not certain. In germline, CDR1 is SGHTA, CDR2 FQGTGA. There are 9 residues in the CDR3. CDR3 sequence (DNA): TGTAGGAGGCGGCCACCCCTCCACTTT. Its translation: CRRRPPLHF.

The gene calls are TRBV3-1 (or the pseudogene TRBV3-2) and TRBJ2-3; 7 bases map to TRBD2. This CDR3 has 16 residues. Germline V gene sequence: CDR1 LGHDT, CDR2 YNNKEL (reference sequence). The ends lost 4 bases at V and 0 bases at J; junction bases unmatched: 7. The chain's CDR3 is CASSLRAGRSTDTQYF. CDR3 nucleotides: TGTGCCAGCAGCCTTCGAGCGGGGAGGAGCACAGATACGCAGTATTTT.

This clone was seen more than once but under ten times. The chain employs TRBV4-2 and TRBJ1-1, with D maybe TRBD1 (5 bases). Looked up from germline, CDR1 is LGHNA and CDR2 is YNFKEQ. The germline V and J ends were trimmed by 3 bases and 3 bases, with 20 bases remaining between them. The CDR3 runs 17 residues. Here the CDR3 DNA reads TGTGCCAGCAGCCAGGATAAGGGGTTAGCCTCGGACACTGAAGCTTTCTTT. It yields the protein CASSQDKGLASDTEAFF.

The chain uses TRBV3-1 (or the pseudogene TRBV3-2) and TRBJ2-3; TRBD2 agrees at 7 bases. Looked up from germline, CDR1 is LGHDT and CDR2 is YNNKEL (reference sequence). The CDR3 totals 15 residues. V shed 4 bases, J shed 2 bases, and the junction held 6 bases outside the gene matches. The CDR3 region is CASSRDGGNTDTQYF. The CDR3 nucleotides read TGTGCCAGCAGCCGTGACGGGGGGAACACAGATACGCAGTATTTT.

The CDR3 DNA reads as TGTGCCAGTAGTTTACGGGGGAGCTCCTACAATGAGCAGTTCTTC. Translated, it gives CASSLRGSSYNEQFF. This chain joins TRBV19 and TRBJ2-1, with D possibly matching TRBD2 (6 bases). Germline CDR1 is LNHDA and CDR2 is SQIVND (reference sequence). The CDR3 is 15 amino acids. V shed 5 bases and J shed 0 bases, with 11 bases lying between them.

The V call is TRBV7-8, the J call TRBJ1-2; 8 nucleotides align to TRBD1. The CDR3 length is 16 residues. J gave up 7 bases and V 5 bases, and 15 bases lay outside the gene matches. CDR1 SGHVS and CDR2 FQNEAQ come from the germline V gene. The CDR3 loop is CASSLKAGTGTSGYTF. CDR3 nucleotides: TGTGCCAGCAGCCTAAAGGCCGGGACAGGCACCTCTGGCTACACCTTC.

The chain carries TRBV11-3 and TRBJ1-1, with D hard to call. Germline lookup yields CDR1 SGHNT and CDR2 YENEEA. V was clipped by 2 bases and J by 4 bases, with 17 bases between them. The CDR3 runs 16 residues. CDR3 protein: CASSLMVLEGVTEAFF. CDR3 in DNA: TGTGCCAGCAGCTTAATGGTTCTGGAGGGCGTCACTGAAGCTTTCTTT.

V usage is TRBV5-1 and J usage is TRBJ1-2; D remains unclear. The germline CDR1 and CDR2 sequences are SGHRS and YFSETQ. The CDR3 contains 14 residues. The V and J ends lost 0 bases and 4 bases respectively, with 10 bases between them. The CDR3 DNA sequence: TGCGCCAGCAGCTTGGATAGGGTGACCTATGGCTACACCTTC. It yields the protein CASSLDRVTYGYTF.

The chain carries TRBV10-3 and TRBJ2-7; TRBD1 might be the D (5 bases). Germline values: CDR1 ENHRY, CDR2 SYGVKD. The CDR3 covers 15 residues. The V and J ends lost 0 bases and 4 bases respectively, with 13 bases between them. In DNA form, the CDR3 reads TGTGCCATCAGTGAGTCGGCAAGGGGCCTATACGAGCAGTACGTC. Translated, it gives CAISESARGLYEQYV.

The chain joins TRBV25-1 to TRBJ1-3; tentative D call: TRBD1 (6 bases). The ends were cut back, 5 bases at V and 1 base at J, with 9 bases in the middle. The CDR3 sequence is 14 residues long. Germline V gives CDR1 MGHDK, CDR2 SYGVNS. The CDR3 DNA follows: TGTGCCAGCAGTCTCAGGGGATCTGGAAACACCATATATTTT. Amino acid sequence: CASSLRGSGNTIYF.

The V and J genes are TRBV5-1 and TRBJ1-2; no firm D call. Trimming left V 2 bases short and J 5 bases short, with 13 bases between. The CDR3 has 14 residues. Per the germline V gene, CDR1 is SGHRS and CDR2 is YFSETQ. The CDR3 DNA reads TGCGCCAGCAGCTTCCCCGGCCCGGAATATGGCTACACCTTC. Translating it yields CASSFPGPEYGYTF.

The chain couples TRBV18 to TRBJ1-2; D perhaps matches TRBD1 (6 bases). Trimming took off 3 bases at V and 4 bases at J, with 12 bases between the two ends. Germline CDR1 and CDR2: KGHSH and LQKENI. The CDR3 spans 14 residues. CDR3 sequence: CASSPAGEIYGYTF. CDR3 bases: TGTGCCAGCTCACCCGCAGGGGAGATCTATGGCTACACCTTC.

This chain connects TRBV5-4 to TRBJ2-3; D may correspond to TRBD1 or TRBD2 (5 bases each). The germline gives CDR1 SGHNT, CDR2 YYREEE (reference sequence). The CDR3 contains 16 residues. The ends were cut back, 3 bases at V and 4 bases at J, with 18 bases in the middle. This CDR3 reads CASSSSVGVSSDTQYF. CDR3 sequence (DNA): TGTGCCAGCAGCTCCTCGGTGGGGGTTTCATCAGATACGCAGTATTTT. Variable domain in full (rest from reference TRBV5-4 and TRBJ2-3): ETGVTQSPTHLIKTRGQQVTLRCSSQSGHNTVSWYQQALGQGPQFIFQYYREEENGRGNFPPRFSGLQFPNYSSELNVNALELDDSALYLCASSSSVGVSSDTQYFGPGTRLTVL.

J is TRBJ1-3 and V is TRBV18; D is undetermined. This CDR3 spans 16 amino acids. Germline lookup yields CDR1 KGHSH and CDR2 LQKENI. With 6 bases removed from V and 2 bases from J, the gap between germline ends came to 17 bases. The CDR3 nucleotides are TGTGCCAGCTCTCAATCCGGACCAACAACTGGAAACACCATATATTTT. This sequence encodes CASSQSGPTTGNTIYF.